The subject of this entry is one T cell receptor (beta chain). TCRdb called the 5' RACE reads again in MiXCR, with one record for every CDR3 protein. This table has 100,000 to 130,000 distinct CDR3 sequences, 8.5% to 14% appearing once. The record originates from a study of early T cells in non-severe SARS-CoV-2 infection. Across the study: Alpha and beta chains were unpaired, from unsorted whole-blood bulk RNA.

Between the trimmed V and J ends, which lost 8 bases and 5 bases, there was a span of 15 bases. CDR3 length: 13 amino acids. The germline V gene has CDR1 MNHEY and CDR2 SVGEGT. The sequenced material came from whole blood. This sequence originates from an adult who was a healthcare worker with PCR-confirmed SARS-CoV-2 infection or an uninfected control (not recorded which). This chain uses TRBV6-2 or TRBV6-3 with TRBJ2-5, with D possibly being TRBD2 (5 bases). The CDR3 DNA follows: TGTGCCAGCGGAGGCGGCCGAGAGGAGACCCAGTACTTC. This translates into CASGGGREETQYF.